This T cell receptor (beta chain) derives from a study of T cell repertoires in cytomegalovirus infection. About the study: Indications came from public TCR beta signatures; they pointed to CMV infection and to a matching HLA type. Findings and limits, study-wide: Carriage of CMV together with the relevant HLA was identifiable through cumulative public TCR beta family frequency. The study found HLA-C-restricted CMV-specific TCR beta clonotypes dominating the ex vivo response.

TCRdb itself ran the reads through MiXCR, one entry per CDR3 protein. The sample shows tens of thousands of distinct CDR3 sequences, 3.5% to 4% of them seen only once. V was shortened by 7 bases and J by 3 bases, with 11 bases between the two germline ends. The CDR3 is 13 amino acids. The germline CDR1 and CDR2 sequences are SGHTA and FQGNSA. This clonotype has at least ten counts. Its target is unknown. The sample was PBMCs. This TCR came from a human donor in good health (CMV status not recorded). Some clones in this sample may be carry-over from other donors' samples. This chain uses TRBV7-2 with TRBJ2-3, with D hard to call. The chain's CDR3 is CASTNPGTDTQYF. CDR3 nucleotide sequence: TGTGCCAGCACCAACCCCGGTACAGATACGCAGTATTTT.